Listed below are T cell receptor beta chains from one sample, sequenced in a study of T cell changes during pregnancy in multiple sclerosis. TCRdb's copy holds only in-frame clones and misses some; the assay was immunoSEQ multiplex PCR. Of fewer than 25,000 clones in the sample, roughly nine tenths were seen once. The source material was CD8+ T cells from peripheral blood mononuclear cells, sampled in the third trimester of pregnancy. The receptors were gathered from a female donor in good health, enrolled as a control in a pregnancy study. Both conserved end residues are part of each CDR3. D genes are given only for firm matches. Where a row states a size, it is once, few, many or the class of an expanded clone; other rows omit it.

>TRBJ1-1|TRBV5-5|-|TRBD1
CASSLDRGAEAFF
TGTGCCAGCAGCTTGGACAGGGGGGCTGAAGCTTTCTTT
>TRBJ1-1|TRBV12-5|-|-
CASGLRPAGDEAFF
TGTGCTAGTGGTTTGCGTCCGGCAGGGGACGAAGCTTTCTTT
>TRBJ2-7|TRBV5-1|few|TRBD2
CASSLAGGLATEQYF
TGCGCCAGCAGCTTGGCTGGGGGACTAGCGACCGAGCAGTACTTC
>TRBJ2-1|TRBV6-5|-|TRBD2
CASSYGSGNGEQFF
TGTGCCAGCAGTTACGGTAGCGGGAATGGTGAGCAGTTCTTC
>TRBJ2-3|TRBV6-1|-|-
CASSDSAGSTDTQYF
TGTGCCAGCAGTGATTCTGCGGGAAGCACAGATACGCAGTATTTT
>TRBJ1-4|TRBV11-2|-|TRBD1
CASSLRGRYEKLFF
TGTGCCAGCAGCCTCAGGGGGCGGTATGAAAAACTGTTTTTT
>TRBJ1-6|TRBV28|-|-
CASSWSSYNSPLHF
TGTGCCAGCAGTTGGAGCTCCTATAATTCACCCCTCCACTTT
>TRBJ1-5|TRBV28|-|-
CASSPRGEIGDQPQHF
TGTGCCAGCAGTCCCCGGGGGGAGATAGGGGATCAGCCCCAGCATTTT
>TRBJ1-6|TRBV6-4|-|-
CASSEGTSGGGSPLHF
TGTGCCAGCAGTGAAGGAACCTCTGGAGGAGGTTCACCCCTCCACTTT
>TRBJ2-2|TRBV28|-|-
CASSNRLRPGELFF
TGTGCCAGCTCAAACCGTCTGCGGCCCGGGGAGCTGTTTTTT
>TRBJ2-5|TRBV15|-|-
CATSRREYAQETQYF
TGTGCCACCAGCAGACGGGAGTACGCACAAGAGACCCAGTACTTC
>TRBJ2-5|TRBV9|few|TRBD1
CASSVDRDRETQYF
TGTGCCAGCAGCGTAGACAGGGACAGGGAGACCCAGTACTTC
>TRBJ2-7|TRBV9|-|-
CASSVGVGGEQYF
TGTGCCAGCAGCGTAGGGGTCGGGGGCGAGCAGTACTTC
>TRBJ1-2|TRBV11-2|once|TRBD1
CASSSGGYYGYTF
TGTGCCAGCAGCTCAGGGGGTTACTATGGCTACACCTTC
>TRBJ2-7|TRBV5-1|once|-
CASSLGRGRDSYEQYF
TGCGCCAGCAGCCTCGGACGGGGAAGGGATTCCTACGAGCAGTACTTC
>TRBJ2-2|TRBV19|-|-
CASSIGFRGSGELFF
TGTGCCAGTAGTATCGGATTCAGGGGATCCGGGGAGCTGTTTTTT
>TRBJ1-5|TRBV6-6|-|-
CAGGTGNQPQHF
TGTGCCGGAGGGACGGGCAATCAGCCCCAGCATTTT